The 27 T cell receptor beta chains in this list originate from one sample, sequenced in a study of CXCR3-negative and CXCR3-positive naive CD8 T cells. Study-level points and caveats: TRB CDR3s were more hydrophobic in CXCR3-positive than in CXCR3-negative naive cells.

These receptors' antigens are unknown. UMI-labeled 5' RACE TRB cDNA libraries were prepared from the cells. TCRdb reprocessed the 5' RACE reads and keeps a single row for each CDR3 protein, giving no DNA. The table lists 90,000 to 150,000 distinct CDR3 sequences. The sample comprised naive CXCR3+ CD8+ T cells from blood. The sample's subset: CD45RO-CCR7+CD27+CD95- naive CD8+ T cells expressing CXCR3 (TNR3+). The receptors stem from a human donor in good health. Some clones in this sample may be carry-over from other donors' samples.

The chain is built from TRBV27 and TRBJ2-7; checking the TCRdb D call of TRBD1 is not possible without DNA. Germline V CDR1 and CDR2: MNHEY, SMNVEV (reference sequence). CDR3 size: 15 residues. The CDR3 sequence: CASSTSWGGQNEQYF.

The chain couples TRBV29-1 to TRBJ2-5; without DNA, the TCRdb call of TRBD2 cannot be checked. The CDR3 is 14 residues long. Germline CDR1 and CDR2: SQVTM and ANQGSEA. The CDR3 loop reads CSVLGLAGGETQYF.

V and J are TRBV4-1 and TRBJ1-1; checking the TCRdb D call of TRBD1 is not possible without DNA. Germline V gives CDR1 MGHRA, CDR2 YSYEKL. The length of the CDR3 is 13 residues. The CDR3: CASSLMRGNEAFF.

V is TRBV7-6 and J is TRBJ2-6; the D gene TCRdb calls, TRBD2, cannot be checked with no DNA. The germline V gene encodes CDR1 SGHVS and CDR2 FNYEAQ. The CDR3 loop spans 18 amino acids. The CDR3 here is CASSLPPAGGLGANVLTF. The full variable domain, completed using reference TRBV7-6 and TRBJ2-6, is GAGVSQSPRYKVTKRGQDVALRCDPISGHVSLYWYRQALGQGPEFLTYFNYEAQQDKSGLPNDRFSAERPEGSISTLTIQRTEQRDSAMYRCASSLPPAGGLGANVLTFGAGSRLTVL.

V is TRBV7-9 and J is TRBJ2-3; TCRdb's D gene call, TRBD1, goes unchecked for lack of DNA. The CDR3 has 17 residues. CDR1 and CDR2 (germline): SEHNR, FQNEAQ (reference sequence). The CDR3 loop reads CASSLRGQDFGTDTQYF.

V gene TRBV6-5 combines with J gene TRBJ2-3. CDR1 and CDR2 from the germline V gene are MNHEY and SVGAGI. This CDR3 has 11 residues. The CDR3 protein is CASSKSDTQYF.

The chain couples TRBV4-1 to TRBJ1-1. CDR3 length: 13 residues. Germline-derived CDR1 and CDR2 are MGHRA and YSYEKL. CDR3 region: CASSQRLNTEAFF.

The CDR3 reads CASSHEVGGELFF. The V call is TRBV4-2, the J call TRBJ2-2. The V gene's germline CDR1 is LGHNA and CDR2 YNFKEQ. The CDR3 sequence is 13 residues long.

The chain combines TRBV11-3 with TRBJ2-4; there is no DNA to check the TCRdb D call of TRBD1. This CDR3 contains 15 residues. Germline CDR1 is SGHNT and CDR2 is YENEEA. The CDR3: CASSPRQGSKNIQYF.

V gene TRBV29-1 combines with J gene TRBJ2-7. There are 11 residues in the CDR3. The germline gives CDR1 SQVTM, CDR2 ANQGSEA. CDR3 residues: CSVSRDYEQYF.

The CDR3 loop reads CASSLGHNEQFF. The chain carries TRBV12-3 or TRBV12-4 and TRBJ2-1; without DNA, the TCRdb call of TRBD2 cannot be checked. The CDR3 has 12 residues.

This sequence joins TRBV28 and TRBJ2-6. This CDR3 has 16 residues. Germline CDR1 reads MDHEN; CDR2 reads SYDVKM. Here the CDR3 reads CASIPGVFSGANVLTF. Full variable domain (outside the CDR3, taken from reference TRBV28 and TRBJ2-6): DVKVTQSSRYLVKRTGEKVFLECVQDMDHENMFWYRQDPGLGLRLIYFSYDVKMKEKGDIPEGYSVSREKKERFSLILESASTNQTSMYLCASIPGVFSGANVLTFGAGSRLTVL.

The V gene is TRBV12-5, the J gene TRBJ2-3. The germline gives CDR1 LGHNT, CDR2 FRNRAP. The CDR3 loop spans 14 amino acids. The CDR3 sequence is CASGLDRSTDTQYF.

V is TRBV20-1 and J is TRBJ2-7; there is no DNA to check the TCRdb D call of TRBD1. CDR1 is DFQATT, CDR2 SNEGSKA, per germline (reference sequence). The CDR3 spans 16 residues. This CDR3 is CSARDEWGTDSYEQYF.

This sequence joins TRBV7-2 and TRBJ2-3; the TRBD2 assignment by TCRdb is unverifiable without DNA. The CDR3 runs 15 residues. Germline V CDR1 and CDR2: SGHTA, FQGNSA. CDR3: CASSTSGSMTDTQYF.

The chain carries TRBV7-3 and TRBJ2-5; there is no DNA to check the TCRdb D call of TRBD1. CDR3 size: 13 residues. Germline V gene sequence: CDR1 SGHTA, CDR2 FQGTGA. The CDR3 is CASSLGQGGTQYF.

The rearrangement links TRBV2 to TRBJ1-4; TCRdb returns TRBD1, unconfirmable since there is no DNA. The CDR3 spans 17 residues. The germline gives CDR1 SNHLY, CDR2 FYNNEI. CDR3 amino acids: CASQRGPPGRTNEKLFF.

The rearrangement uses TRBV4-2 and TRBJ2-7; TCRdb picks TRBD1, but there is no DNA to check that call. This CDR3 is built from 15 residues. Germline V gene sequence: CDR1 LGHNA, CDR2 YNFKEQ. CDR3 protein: CASSPQAGPSYEQYF.

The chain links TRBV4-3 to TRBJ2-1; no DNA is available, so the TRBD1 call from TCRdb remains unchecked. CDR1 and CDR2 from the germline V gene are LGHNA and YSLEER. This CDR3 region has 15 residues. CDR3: CASSLSGGLGNEQFF.

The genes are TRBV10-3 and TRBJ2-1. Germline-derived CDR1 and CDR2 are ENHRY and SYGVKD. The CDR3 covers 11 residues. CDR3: CAISESREQFF.

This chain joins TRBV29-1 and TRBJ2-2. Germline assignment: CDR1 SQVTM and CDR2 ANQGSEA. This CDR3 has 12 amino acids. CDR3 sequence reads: CSVEPGAGELFF.

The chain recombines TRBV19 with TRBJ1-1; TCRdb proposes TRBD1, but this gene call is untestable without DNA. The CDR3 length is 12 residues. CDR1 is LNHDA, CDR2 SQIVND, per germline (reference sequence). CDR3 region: CASNQGATEAFF.

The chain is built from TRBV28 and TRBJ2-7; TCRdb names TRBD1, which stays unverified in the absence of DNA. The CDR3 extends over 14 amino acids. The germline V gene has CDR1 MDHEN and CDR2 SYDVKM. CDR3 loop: CASSPGTGYEEQYF. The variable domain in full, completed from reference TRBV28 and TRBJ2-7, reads DVKVTQSSRYLVKRTGEKVFLECVQDMDHENMFWYRQDPGLGLRLIYFSYDVKMKEKGDIPEGYSVSREKKERFSLILESASTNQTSMYLCASSPGTGYEEQYFGPGTRLTVT.

CDR3 region: CASSGVGGRGSYEQYF. The chain has TRBV4-1 and TRBJ2-7; the D call of TRBD1 rests on TCRdb alone, since no DNA is present to check it. CDR3 length equals 16 residues. CDR1 and CDR2 (germline): MGHRA, YSYEKL.

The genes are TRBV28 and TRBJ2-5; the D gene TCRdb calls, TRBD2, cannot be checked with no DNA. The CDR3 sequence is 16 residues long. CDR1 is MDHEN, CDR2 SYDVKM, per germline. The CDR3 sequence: CASSLFASGYQETQYF.

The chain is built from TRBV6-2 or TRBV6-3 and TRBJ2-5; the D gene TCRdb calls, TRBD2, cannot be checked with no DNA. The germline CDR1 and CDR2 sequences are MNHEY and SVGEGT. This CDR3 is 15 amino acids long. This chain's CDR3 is CASRTSGGAQETQYF.

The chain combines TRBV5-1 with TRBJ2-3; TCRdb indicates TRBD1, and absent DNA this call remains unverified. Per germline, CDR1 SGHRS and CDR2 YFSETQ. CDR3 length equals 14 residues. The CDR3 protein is CASSSGQGIDTQYF.